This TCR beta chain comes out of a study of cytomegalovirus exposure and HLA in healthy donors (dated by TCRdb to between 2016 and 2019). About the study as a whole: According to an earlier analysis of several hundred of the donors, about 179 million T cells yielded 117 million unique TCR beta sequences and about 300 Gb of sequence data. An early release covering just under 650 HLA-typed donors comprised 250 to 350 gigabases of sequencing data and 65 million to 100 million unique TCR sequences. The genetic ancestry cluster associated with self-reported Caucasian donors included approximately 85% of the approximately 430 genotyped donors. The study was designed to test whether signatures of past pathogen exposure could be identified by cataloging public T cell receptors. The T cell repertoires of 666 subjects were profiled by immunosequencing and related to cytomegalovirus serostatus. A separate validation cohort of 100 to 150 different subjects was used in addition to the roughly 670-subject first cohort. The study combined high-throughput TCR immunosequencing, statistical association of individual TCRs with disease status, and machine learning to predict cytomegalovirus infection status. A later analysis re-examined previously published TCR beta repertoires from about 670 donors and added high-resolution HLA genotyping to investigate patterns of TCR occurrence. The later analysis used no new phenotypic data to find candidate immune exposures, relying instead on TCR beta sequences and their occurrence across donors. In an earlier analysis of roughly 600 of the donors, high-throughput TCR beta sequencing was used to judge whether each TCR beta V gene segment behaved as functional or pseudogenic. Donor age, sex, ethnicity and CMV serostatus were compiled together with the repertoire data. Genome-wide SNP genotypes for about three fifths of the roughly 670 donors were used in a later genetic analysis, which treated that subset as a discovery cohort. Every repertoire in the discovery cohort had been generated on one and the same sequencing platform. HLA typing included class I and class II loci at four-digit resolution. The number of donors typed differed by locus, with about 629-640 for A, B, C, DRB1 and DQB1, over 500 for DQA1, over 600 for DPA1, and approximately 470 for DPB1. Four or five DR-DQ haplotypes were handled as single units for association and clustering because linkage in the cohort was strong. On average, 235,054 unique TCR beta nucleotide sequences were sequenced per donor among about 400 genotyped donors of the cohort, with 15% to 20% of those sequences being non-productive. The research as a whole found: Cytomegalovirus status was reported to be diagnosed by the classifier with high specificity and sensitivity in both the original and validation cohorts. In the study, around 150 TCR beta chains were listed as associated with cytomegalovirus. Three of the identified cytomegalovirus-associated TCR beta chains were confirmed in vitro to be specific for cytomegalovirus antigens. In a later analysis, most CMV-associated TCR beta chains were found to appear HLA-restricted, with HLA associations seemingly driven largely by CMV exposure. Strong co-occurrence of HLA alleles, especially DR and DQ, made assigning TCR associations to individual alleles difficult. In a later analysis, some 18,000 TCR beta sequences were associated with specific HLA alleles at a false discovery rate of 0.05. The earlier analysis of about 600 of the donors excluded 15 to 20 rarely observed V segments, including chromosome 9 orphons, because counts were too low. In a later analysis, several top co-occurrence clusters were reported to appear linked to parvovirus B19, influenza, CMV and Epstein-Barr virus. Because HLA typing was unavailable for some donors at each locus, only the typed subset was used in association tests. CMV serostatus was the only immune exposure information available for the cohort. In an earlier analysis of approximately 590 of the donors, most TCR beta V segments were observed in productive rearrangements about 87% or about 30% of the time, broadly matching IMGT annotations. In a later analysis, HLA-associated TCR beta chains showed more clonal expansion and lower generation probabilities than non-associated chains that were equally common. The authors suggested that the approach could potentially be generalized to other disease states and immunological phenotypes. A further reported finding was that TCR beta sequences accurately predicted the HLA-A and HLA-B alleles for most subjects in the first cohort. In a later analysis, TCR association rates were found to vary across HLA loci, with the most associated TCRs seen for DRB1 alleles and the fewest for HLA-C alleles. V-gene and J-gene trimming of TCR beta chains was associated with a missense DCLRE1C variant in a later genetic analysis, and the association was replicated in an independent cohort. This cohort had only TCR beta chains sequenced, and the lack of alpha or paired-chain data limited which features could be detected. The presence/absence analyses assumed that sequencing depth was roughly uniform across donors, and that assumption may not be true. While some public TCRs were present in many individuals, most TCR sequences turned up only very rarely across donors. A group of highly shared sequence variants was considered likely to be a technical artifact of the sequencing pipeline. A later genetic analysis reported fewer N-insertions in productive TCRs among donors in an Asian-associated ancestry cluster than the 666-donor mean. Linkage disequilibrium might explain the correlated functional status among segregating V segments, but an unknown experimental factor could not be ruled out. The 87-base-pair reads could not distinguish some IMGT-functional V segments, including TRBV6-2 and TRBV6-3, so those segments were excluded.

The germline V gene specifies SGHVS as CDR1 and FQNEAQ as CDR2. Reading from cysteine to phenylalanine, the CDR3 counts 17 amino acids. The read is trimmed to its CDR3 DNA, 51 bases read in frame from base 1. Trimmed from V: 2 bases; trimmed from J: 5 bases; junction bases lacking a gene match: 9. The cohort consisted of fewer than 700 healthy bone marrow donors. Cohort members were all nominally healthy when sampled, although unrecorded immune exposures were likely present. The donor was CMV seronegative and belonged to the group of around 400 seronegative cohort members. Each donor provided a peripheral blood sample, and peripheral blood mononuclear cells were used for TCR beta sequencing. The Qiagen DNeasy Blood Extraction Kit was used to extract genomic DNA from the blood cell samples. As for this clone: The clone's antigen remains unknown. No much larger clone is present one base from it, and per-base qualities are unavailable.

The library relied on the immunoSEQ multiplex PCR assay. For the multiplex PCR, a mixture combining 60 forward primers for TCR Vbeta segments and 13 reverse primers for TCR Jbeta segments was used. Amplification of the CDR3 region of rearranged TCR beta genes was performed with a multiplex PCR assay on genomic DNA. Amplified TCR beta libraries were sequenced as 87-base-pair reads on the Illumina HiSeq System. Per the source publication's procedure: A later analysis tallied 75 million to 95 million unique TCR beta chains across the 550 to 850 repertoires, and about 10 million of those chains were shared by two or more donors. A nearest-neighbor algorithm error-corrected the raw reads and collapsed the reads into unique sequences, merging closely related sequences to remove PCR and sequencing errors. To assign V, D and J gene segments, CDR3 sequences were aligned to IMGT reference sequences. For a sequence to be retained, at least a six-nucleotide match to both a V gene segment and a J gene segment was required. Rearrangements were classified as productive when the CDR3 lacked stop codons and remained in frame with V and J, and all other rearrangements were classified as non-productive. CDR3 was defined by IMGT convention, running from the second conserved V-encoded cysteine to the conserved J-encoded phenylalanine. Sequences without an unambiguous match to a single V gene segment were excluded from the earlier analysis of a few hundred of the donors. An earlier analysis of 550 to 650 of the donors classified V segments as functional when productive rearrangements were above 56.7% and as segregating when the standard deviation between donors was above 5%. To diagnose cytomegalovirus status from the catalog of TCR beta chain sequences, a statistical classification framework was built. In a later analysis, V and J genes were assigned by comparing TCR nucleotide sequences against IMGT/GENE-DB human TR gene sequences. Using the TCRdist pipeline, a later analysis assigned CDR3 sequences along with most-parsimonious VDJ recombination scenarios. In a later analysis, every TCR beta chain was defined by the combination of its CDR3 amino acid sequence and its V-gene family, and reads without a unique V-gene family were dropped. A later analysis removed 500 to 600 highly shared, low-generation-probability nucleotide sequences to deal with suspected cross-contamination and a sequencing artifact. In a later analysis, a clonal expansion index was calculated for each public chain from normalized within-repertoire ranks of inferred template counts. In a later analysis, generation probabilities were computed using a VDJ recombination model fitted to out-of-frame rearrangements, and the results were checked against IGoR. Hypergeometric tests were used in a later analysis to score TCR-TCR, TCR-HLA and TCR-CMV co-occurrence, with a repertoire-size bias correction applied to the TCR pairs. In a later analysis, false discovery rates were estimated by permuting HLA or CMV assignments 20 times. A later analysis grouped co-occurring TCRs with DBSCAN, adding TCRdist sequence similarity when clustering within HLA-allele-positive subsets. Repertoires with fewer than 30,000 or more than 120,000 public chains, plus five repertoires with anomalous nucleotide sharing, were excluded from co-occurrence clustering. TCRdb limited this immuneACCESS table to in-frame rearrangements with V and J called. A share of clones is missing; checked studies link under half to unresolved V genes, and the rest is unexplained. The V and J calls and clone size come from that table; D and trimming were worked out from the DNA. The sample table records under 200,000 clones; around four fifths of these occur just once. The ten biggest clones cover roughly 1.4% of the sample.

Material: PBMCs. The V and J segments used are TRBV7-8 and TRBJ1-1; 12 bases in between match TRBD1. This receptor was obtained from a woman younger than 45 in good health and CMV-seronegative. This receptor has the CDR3 CASSLPGQGALLTEAFF. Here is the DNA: TGTGCCAGCAGCTTACCGGGACAGGGGGCGCTTCTGACTGAAGCTTTCTTT.